Below are 17 T cell receptor beta chains sequenced from a single sample in a study of blood T cell repertoires in COVID-19. Here immunoSEQ multiplex PCR was the method, and the copy in TCRdb shows in-frame clones only, minus some. The sample holds 120,000 or so clones; about four fifths are singletons and the top ten take 3.5% to 5.5%. The sequencing sample was made of peripheral blood. The receptor set was obtained from a woman between 65 and 79 years old with acute or convalescent COVID-19.

This clone has just one count. The chain employs TRBV6-5 and TRBJ2-2; D possibly corresponds to TRBD1 (6 bases). This CDR3 is 14 amino acids long. V lost 5 bases, J lost 3 bases, and 10 bases lay in between. The germline gives CDR1 MNHEY, CDR2 SVGAGI. The CDR3 region has the DNA TGTGCCAGCAGTCAGGGGACCTACACCGGGGAGCTGTTTTTT. The encoded protein is CASSQGTYTGELFF.

The V call is TRBV19, the J call TRBJ1-5; 9 bases match TRBD1. Trimming took 1 base from V and 6 from J; bases not matched to a gene: 7. This CDR3 has 16 residues. The germline V gene has CDR1 LNHDA and CDR2 SQIVND (reference sequence). CDR3 DNA: TGTGCCAGTAGTATAGTAAGGACAGGGGTGGGTCAGCCCCAGCATTTT. Translation: CASSIVRTGVGQPQHF.

V usage is TRBV2 and J usage is TRBJ2-5; tentative D call: TRBD1 (6 bases). There are 14 residues in the CDR3. The germline V gene has CDR1 SNHLY and CDR2 FYNNEI. Trimming stripped 2 bases from V and 5 bases from J, with 12 bases between. This CDR3 is CASSEIWGRETQYF. The CDR3 coding sequence is TGTGCCAGCAGTGAAATCTGGGGGCGGGAGACCCAGTACTTC. The full variable domain, its missing parts supplied by reference TRBV2 and TRBJ2-5, is EPEVTQTPSHQVTQMGQEVILRCVPISNHLYFYWYRQILGQKVEFLVSFYNNEISEKSEIFDDQFSVERPDGSNFTLKIRSTKLEDSAMYFCASSEIWGRETQYFGPGTRLLVL.

J is TRBJ1-1 and V is TRBV5-4, with D possibly matching TRBD1 (5 bases). This CDR3 has 15 amino acids. CDR1 is SGHNT, CDR2 YYREEE, per germline (reference sequence). Trimming took off 3 bases at V and 1 base at J, with 13 bases between the two ends. Written as DNA, the CDR3 is TGTGCCAGCAGCTCCAACACAGGCTCGAACACTGAAGCTTTCTTT. This encodes CASSSNTGSNTEAFF.

The gene calls are TRBV10-3 and TRBJ2-3; tentative D call: TRBD1 (5 bases). Germline V gene lookup returns CDR1 ENHRY and CDR2 SYGVKD. CDR3 length: 12 amino acids. The ends were cut back, 4 bases at V and 6 bases at J, with 8 bases in the middle. The CDR3 DNA is TGTGCCATCAGTGTGGGGCGCGATACGCAGTATTTT. Translating gives CAISVGRDTQYF.

This chain links TRBV29-1 with TRBJ1-1, with a possible D match to TRBD1 (6 bases). Trimming took off 3 bases at V and 5 bases at J, with 13 bases between the two ends. Germline V CDR1 and CDR2: SQVTM, ANQGSEA. The CDR3 covers 13 residues. CDR3 coding DNA: TGCAGCGTTGAGCTACTCAGGGGTACTGAAGCTTTCTTT. It encodes CSVELLRGTEAFF.

This clone was found a few times. The chain carries TRBV6-1 and TRBJ1-2; the match to TRBD1 covers 9 bases. The V segment lost 4 bases and the J segment 5 bases; nucleotides outside the gene matches: 11. CDR1 is MNHNS and CDR2 is SASEGT in the germline V gene. The CDR3 is 16 amino acids. The CDR3 protein is CASSVTPGDRAYGYTF. The CDR3 DNA sequence: TGTGCCAGCAGTGTCACTCCGGGGGACAGGGCTTATGGCTACACCTTC.

V gene TRBV9 combines with J gene TRBJ2-5, with D perhaps TRBD2 (5 bases). The V end was cut by 2 bases, the J end by 1 base, with 18 bases between. The germline gives CDR1 SGDLS, CDR2 YYNGEE. The CDR3 runs to 17 residues. This CDR3 reads CASSVSGRGVGQETQYF. The CDR3 bases are TGTGCCAGCAGCGTTTCGGGAAGAGGAGTGGGCCAAGAGACCCAGTACTTC.

J is TRBJ1-2 and V is TRBV7-3; D is perhaps TRBD1 (6 bases). Trimming pared 5 bases from V and 7 bases from J, leaving 14 bases between. This CDR3 comprises 13 residues. Germline assignment: CDR1 SGHTA and CDR2 FQGTGA. DNA of the CDR3: TGTGCCAGCAGCCCCGGGGGGCCGGGTGGCTACACCTTC. Residues: CASSPGGPGGYTF.

V and J are TRBV18 and TRBJ1-1; 8 positions match TRBD1. The CDR3 has 14 amino acids. Germline CDR1 and CDR2: KGHSH and LQKENI. The J segment lost 1 base and the V segment lost 4 bases, leaving 2 bases of the junction unmatched. CDR3 DNA: TGTGCCAGCTCACTGGACAGGGCGAACACTGAAGCTTTCTTT. Its protein product is CASSLDRANTEAFF.

The chain is built from TRBV6-5 and TRBJ2-3, with no clear D. From germline, CDR1 is MNHEY and CDR2 SVGAGI. V shed 6 bases and J shed 0 bases, with 10 bases lying between them. The CDR3 is 14 amino acids. Written as DNA, the CDR3 is TGTGCCAGCAGAGAGAGCTCGAGCACAGATACGCAGTATTTT. As protein: CASRESSSTDTQYF.

The table lists this clone with a count of one. The rearrangement links TRBV27 to TRBJ1-4, with 8 positions matching TRBD1. CDR3 length equals 12 residues. CDR1 is MNHEY, CDR2 SMNVEV, per germline (reference sequence). With 11 bases clipped from V and 8 bases from J, the junction kept 7 bases outside the gene matches. The CDR3 DNA follows: TGTGCCTGGAGACAGGGGAACGAAAAACTGTTTTTT. It encodes CAWRQGNEKLFF.

The chain combines TRBV7-9 with TRBJ1-3; D might be TRBD1 (5 bases). V shed 5 bases and J shed 3 bases, with 23 bases lying between them. This CDR3 spans 18 amino acids. CDR1 and CDR2 (germline): SEHNR, FQNEAQ (reference sequence). This chain's CDR3 is CASSPLPHVTRVGNTIYF. DNA of the CDR3: TGTGCCAGCAGCCCCCTCCCCCATGTTACCAGGGTTGGAAACACCATATATTTT.

J is TRBJ1-1 and V is TRBV5-4; TRBD1 aligns across 8 bases. Germline V gene lookup returns CDR1 SGHNT and CDR2 YYREEE (reference sequence). The V gene end was trimmed by 4 bases and the J gene end by 4 bases; junction bases not matched to a gene: 9. The CDR3 has 15 residues. The CDR3, as DNA: TGTGCCAGCAGCCTCGGACAGGGTAGAGCCACTGAAGCTTTCTTT. This gives the protein CASSLGQGRATEAFF.

The CDR3 loop reads CASTPSFDRARTEAFF. In nucleotides, the CDR3 is TGTGCCAGTACTCCATCATTTGACAGGGCGAGGACTGAAGCTTTCTTT. The chain links TRBV19 to TRBJ1-1, with 7 bases fitting TRBD1. This CDR3 has 16 amino acids. J was trimmed by 5 bases and V by 7 bases; bases with no gene match: 16. The germline CDR1 and CDR2 sequences are LNHDA and SQIVND (reference sequence). The full variable domain, rest sourced from reference TRBV19 and TRBJ1-1, is DGGITQSPKYLFRKEGQNVTLSCEQNLNHDAMYWYRQDPGQGLRLIYYSQIVNDFQKGDIAEGYSVSREKKESFPLTVTSAQKNPTAFYLCASTPSFDRARTEAFFGQGTRLTVV.

V and J are TRBV10-3 and TRBJ2-2; a possible D gene is TRBD2 (6 bases). This CDR3 has 15 residues. V was clipped by 10 bases and J by 0 bases, with 15 bases between them. CDR1 and CDR2 (germline): ENHRY, SYGVKD. CDR3 sequence (DNA): TGTGCCACGGGGGTACAGAGATCGAACACCGGGGAGCTGTTTTTT. This translates into CATGVQRSNTGELFF.

The CDR3: CASSQTSGAADTQYF. The CDR3 nucleotides are TGTGCCAGCAGCCAGACTAGCGGGGCAGCAGATACGCAGTATTTT. The chain uses TRBV7-2 and TRBJ2-3; TRBD2 aligns across 11 bases. Germline V lookup: CDR1 SGHTA, CDR2 FQGNSA. Unmatched junction bases numbered 5, after V lost 5 bases and J lost 4 bases. The CDR3 runs 15 residues.